This entry describes one TCR beta chain. The entry originates in a study of shared T cell receptors in the human thymus. Repertoires were generated with immunoSEQ multiplex PCR, while TCRdb's copy carries only in-frame clones and drops some. The repertoire holds 700,000 or so clones, with over 75% as singletons. The same specimen was also included in a second study, on human thymus T cells. That work states: Thymic resections from corrective heart surgery supplied the tissue. Within thymic and blood repertoires, V and J gene usage appeared to be biased. Related research described strongly overlapping thymic repertoires in unrelated people.

The material sequenced was thymocytes. This receptor was taken from a girl less than two years old with a congenital heart defect.

This chain's CDR3 is CASSQVLSSYNSPLHF. The CDR3 DNA sequence: TGCGCCAGCAGCCAAGTCTTGAGCTCCTATAATTCACCCCTCCACTTT. The chain combines TRBV4-3 with TRBJ1-6; D remains ambiguous. The CDR3 is made up of 16 amino acids. Germline V gives CDR1 LGHNA, CDR2 YSLEER. V was trimmed by 1 base and J by 0 bases, leaving 7 bases between them.